Given below is one TCR beta chain in context. Its antigen is as yet unknown. The data are from a study of shared clonotypes between healthy human individuals. The overall study: Per-donor plates numbered three CD4 naive, three CD4 memory, two CD8 naive and one CD8 memory. General observations from the study: Incomplete sequencing of sorted subsets was indicated by rarefaction despite large depth.

Sequenced by immunoSEQ multiplex PCR; TCRdb stores in-frame clones only, minus some. The sample holds some 380,000 clones, just over 95% seen once. CDR3 length: 13 residues. Trimming cost V 6 bases and J 2 bases, with 8 bases left between them. Germline CDR1 WNHNN, CDR2 SYGVQD (reference sequence). The chain carries TRBV10-1 and TRBJ2-1, with D perhaps TRBD1 (6 bases). The sample consisted of memory CD8+ T cells sorted from blood. The sample's subset: CD45RO+ cells pooled with CCR7-negative TemRA cells. The sequence was collected from a man aged 25-40 years in good health. CDR3 region: CASSRTAYNEQFF. Written as DNA, the CDR3 is TGCGCCAGCAGCCGGACAGCCTACAATGAGCAGTTCTTC.